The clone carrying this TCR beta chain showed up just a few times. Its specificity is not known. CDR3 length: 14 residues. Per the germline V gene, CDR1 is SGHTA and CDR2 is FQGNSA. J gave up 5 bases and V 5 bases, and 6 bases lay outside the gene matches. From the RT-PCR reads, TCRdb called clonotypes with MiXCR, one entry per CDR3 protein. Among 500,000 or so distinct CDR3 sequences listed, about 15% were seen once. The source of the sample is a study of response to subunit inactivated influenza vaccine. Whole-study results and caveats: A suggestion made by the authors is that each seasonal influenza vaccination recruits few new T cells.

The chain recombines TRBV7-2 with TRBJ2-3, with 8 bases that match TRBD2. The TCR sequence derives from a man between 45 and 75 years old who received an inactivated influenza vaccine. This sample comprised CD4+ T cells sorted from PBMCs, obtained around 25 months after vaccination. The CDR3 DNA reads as TGTGCCAGCAGCCTGCGGGGGGCGCGAGATACGCAGTATTTT. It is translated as CASSLRGARDTQYF.